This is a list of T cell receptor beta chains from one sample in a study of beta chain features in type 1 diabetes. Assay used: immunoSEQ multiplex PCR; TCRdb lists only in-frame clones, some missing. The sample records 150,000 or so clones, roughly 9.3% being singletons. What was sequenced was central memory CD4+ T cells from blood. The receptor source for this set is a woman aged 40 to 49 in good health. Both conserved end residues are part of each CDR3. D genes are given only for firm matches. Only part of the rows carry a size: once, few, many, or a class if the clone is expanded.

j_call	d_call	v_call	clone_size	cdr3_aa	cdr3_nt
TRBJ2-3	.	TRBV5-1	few	CASSLARVEDTQYF	TGCGCCAGCAGCTTGGCCAGGGTAGAGGATACGCAGTATTTT
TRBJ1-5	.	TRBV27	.	CASTVDVKGCNQPQHF	TGTGCCAGCACTGTCGATGTGAAGGGGTGCAATCAGCCCCAGCATTTT
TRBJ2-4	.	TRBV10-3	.	CAISDSTLAKNIQYF	TGTGCCATCAGTGACAGTACCCTAGCCAAAAACATTCAGTACTTC
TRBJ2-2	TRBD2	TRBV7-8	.	CASSRGTSGMNTGELFF	TGTGCCAGCAGCCGCGGGACTAGCGGAATGAACACCGGGGAGCTGTTTTTT
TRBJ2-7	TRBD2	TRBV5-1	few	CASSLYPLGGTSGDEQYF	TGCGCCAGCAGCTTGTATCCGTTAGGCGGGACTAGCGGAGACGAGCAGTACTTC
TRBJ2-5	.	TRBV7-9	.	CASSLASGTQYF	TGTGCCAGCAGCTTAGCGAGCGGGACCCAGTACTTC
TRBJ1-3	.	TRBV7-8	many	CASSLVRTASGNTIYF	TGTGCCAGCAGCTTAGTTCGGACAGCCTCTGGAAACACCATATATTTT
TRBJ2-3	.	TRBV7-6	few	CASSLGPTAPDTQYF	TGTGCCAGCAGCTTAGGACCGACAGCCCCAGATACGCAGTATTTT
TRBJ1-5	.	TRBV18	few	CASSLSGHSNQPQHF	TGTGCCAGCTCCCTTAGCGGACATAGCAATCAGCCCCAGCATTTT
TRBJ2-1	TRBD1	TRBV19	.	CASAGSMGQGSYNEQFF	TGTGCCAGTGCCGGATCGATGGGACAGGGCTCCTACAATGAGCAGTTCTTC
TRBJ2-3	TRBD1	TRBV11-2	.	CASSLRTGQGQGTDTQYF	TGTGCCAGCAGCCTTCGCACGGGACAGGGCCAGGGCACAGATACGCAGTATTTT
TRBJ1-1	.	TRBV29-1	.	CSVELGGGAAIEAFF	TGCAGCGTTGAGTTGGGGGGAGGAGCCGCTATTGAAGCTTTCTTT
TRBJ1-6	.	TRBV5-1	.	CASSLGAGALHF	TGCGCCAGCAGCTTGGGGGCAGGGGCCCTCCACTTT
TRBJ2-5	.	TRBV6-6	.	CASKPRTSQETQYF	TGTGCCAGCAAACCACGAACGAGCCAAGAGACCCAGTACTTC
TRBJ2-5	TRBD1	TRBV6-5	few	CASSYRAGGETQYF	TGTGCCAGCAGTTATAGGGCAGGGGGAGAGACCCAGTACTTC